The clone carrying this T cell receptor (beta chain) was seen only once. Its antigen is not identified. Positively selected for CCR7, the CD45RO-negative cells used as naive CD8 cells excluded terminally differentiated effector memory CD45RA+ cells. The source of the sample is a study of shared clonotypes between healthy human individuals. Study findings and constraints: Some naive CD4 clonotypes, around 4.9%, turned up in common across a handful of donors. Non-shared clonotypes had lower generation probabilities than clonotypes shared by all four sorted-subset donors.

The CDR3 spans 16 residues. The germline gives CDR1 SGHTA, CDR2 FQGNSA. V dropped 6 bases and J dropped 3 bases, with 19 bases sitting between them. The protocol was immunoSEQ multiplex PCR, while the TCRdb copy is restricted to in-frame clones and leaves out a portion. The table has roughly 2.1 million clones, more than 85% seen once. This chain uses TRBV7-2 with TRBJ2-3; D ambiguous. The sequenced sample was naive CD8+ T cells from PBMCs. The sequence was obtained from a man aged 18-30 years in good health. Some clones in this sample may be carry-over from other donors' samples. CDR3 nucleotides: TGTGCCAGCAGACCCCTGGGAATGGCGGATACAGATACGCAGTATTTT. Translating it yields CASRPLGMADTDTQYF.